This is a list of T cell receptor beta chains from one sample in a study of PD-1 blockade in classical Hodgkin lymphoma. The protocol was immunoSEQ multiplex PCR, while the TCRdb copy is restricted to in-frame clones and leaves out a portion. The sample lists 40,000 to 50,000 clones, around three quarters occurring once. Sequenced here: peripheral blood mononuclear cells (PBMCs), sampled at baseline. These receptors came from a human donor with classical Hodgkin lymphoma. Each CDR3 is given with its conserved first and last residue.

cdr3_aa	j_call	v_call	cdr3_length
CASSFQGNQPQHF	TRBJ1-5	TRBV7-2	13
CATQDREDEQYF	TRBJ2-7	TRBV19	12
CAWSVGQGNQPQHF	TRBJ1-5	TRBV30	14
CASSLRPATNEKLFF	TRBJ1-4	TRBV4-3	15
CASSLEAGELFF	TRBJ2-2	TRBV7-9	12
CASRGGLATTDTQYF	TRBJ2-3	TRBV2	15
CASSLKGTGTRAEAFF	TRBJ1-1	TRBV7-3	16
CASRRAGANVLTF	TRBJ2-6	TRBV6-1	13
CAWTRPGLAGNTGELFF	TRBJ2-2	TRBV30	17
CASSLTPGTGIEAFF	TRBJ1-1	TRBV7-2	15
CAWSRGLGTDTQYF	TRBJ2-3	TRBV30	14
CASSLGTSTDGYTF	TRBJ1-2	TRBV5-4	14
CASSFGLNYGYTF	TRBJ1-2	TRBV7-2	13
CAWGGGLGDTDTQYF	TRBJ2-3	TRBV30	15
CASSIGTATNEKLFF	TRBJ1-4	TRBV19	15
CASSFGQDLYGYTF	TRBJ1-2	TRBV5-6	14
CASSLDRGTGNTIYF	TRBJ1-3	TRBV5-4	15
CASSLSGGLYYPEQFF	TRBJ2-1	TRBV27	16
CASSLRDYEQYF	TRBJ2-7	TRBV13	12
CASSPQSLAGQPQHF	TRBJ1-5	TRBV7-2	15
CASSLTIGGEQFF	TRBJ2-1	TRBV7-2	13
CASSQLTGANTGELFF	TRBJ2-2	TRBV4-3	16
CASSPPNTGELFF	TRBJ2-2	TRBV18	13
CASSPPNSPALQPQHF	TRBJ1-5	TRBV18	16
CASSSGTGVSEQYF	TRBJ2-7	TRBV19	14
CASSVDPKPTGVGNSPLHF	TRBJ1-6	TRBV9	19
CASSDTYEQYF	TRBJ2-7	TRBV6-6	11
CASSIALLAEETQYF	TRBJ2-5	TRBV7-2	15
CASSLPGQGYEQYF	TRBJ2-7	TRBV27	14
CASSQLPGTDTQYF	TRBJ2-3	TRBV14	14
CASTPRGGRAQSPYNEQFF	TRBJ2-1	TRBV19	19
CASSFASRYNEQFF	TRBJ2-1	TRBV28	14
CAIKQQNNEQFF	TRBJ2-1	TRBV10-3	12
CSVVRRVSQETQYF	TRBJ2-5	TRBV29-1	14
CASSQEGRFKSYTF	TRBJ1-2	TRBV14	14
CAWSAMRATDTQYF	TRBJ2-3	TRBV30	14
CASSGSSGWDSSYNEQFF	TRBJ2-1	TRBV7-9	18
CASSFGREGTEAFF	TRBJ1-1	TRBV6-6	14
CASRGRTGELFF	TRBJ2-2	TRBV27	12
CASRAETVTYEQYF	TRBJ2-7	TRBV6-5	14
CASSLLSGAEAFF	TRBJ1-1	TRBV7-9	13
CATSSQQGPGAFF	TRBJ1-1	TRBV15	13
CASSERAGGVTGELFF	TRBJ2-2	TRBV2	16
CATSISYSNQPQHF	TRBJ1-5	TRBV15	14